This T cell receptor beta chain was identified in a study of cytomegalovirus exposure and HLA in healthy donors. About the study: Drawn from HLA-typed donors, 65 million to 100 million unique TCRs were held in an early data release. General study results and limits: In a later analysis, TCR beta V- and J-gene trimming was associated with a missense DCLRE1C variant. 87-base-pair reads could not separate some V segments, including TRBV6-2 and TRBV6-3.

Only a few counts were recorded for this clone. What it recognizes is unknown. The CDR3 is made up of 13 amino acids. Germline V gene lookup returns CDR1 SEHNR and CDR2 FQNEAQ (reference sequence). PCR employed 60 Vbeta and 13 Jbeta primers. Clones were sequenced by immunoSEQ multiplex PCR, and TCRdb holds only the in-frame ones, with some missing. Of around 95,000 clones listed, about 83% are singletons. The clonotype comes from a female donor in good health and CMV-seropositive. The sequencing input was PBMCs. The rearrangement uses TRBV7-9 and TRBJ1-5; the D gene is possibly TRBD1 (5 bases). The DNA of the CDR3 is TGTATGGGGCCCTGTATCAGTAATCAGCCCCAGCATTTT. Amino acid sequence: CMGPCISNQPQHF.